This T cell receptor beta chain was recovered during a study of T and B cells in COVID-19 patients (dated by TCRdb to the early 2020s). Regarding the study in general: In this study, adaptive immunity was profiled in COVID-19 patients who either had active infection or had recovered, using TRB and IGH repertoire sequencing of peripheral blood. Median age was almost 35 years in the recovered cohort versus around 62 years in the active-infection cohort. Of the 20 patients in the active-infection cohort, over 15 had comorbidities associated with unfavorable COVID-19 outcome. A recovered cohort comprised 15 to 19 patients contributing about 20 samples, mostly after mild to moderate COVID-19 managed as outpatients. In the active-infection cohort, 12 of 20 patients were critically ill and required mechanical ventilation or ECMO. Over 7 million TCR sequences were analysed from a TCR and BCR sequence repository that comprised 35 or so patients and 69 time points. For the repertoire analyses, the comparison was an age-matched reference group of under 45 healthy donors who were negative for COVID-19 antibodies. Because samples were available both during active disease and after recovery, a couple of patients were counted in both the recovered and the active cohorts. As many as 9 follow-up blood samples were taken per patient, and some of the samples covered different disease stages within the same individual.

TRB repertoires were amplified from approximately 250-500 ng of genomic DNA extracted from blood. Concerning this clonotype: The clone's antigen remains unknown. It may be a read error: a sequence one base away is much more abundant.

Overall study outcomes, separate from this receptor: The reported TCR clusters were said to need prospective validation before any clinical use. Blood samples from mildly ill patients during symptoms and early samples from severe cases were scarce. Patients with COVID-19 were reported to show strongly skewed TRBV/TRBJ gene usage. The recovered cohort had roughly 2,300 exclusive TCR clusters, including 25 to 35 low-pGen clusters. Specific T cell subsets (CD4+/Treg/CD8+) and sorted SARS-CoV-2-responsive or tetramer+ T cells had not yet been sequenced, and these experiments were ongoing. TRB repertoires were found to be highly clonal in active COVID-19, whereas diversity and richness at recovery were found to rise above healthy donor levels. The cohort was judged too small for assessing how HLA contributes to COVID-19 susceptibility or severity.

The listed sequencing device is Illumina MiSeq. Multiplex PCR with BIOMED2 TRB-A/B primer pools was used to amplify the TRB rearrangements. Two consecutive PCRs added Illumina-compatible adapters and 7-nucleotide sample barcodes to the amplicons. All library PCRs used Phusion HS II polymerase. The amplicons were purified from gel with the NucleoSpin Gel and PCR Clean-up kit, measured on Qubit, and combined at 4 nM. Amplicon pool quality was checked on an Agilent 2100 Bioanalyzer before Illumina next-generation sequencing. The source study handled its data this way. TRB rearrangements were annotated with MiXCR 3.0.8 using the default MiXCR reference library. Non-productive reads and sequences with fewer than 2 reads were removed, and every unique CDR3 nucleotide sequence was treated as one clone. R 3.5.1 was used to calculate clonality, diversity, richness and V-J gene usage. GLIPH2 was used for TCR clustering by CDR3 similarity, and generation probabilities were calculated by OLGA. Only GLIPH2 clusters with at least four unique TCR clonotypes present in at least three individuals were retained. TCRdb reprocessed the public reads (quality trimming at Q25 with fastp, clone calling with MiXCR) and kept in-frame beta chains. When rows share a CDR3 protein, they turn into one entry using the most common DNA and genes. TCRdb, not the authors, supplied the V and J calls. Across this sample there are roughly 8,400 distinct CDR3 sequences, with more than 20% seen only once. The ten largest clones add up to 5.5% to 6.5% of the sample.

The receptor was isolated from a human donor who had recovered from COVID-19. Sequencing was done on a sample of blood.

The CDR3: CASSRSQAIYF. The DNA is TGTGCCTCCAGCAGGTCCCAGGCCATATATTTT. The sequence joins TRBV15 to TRBJ1-3; the D gene is not confidently resolved. The CDR3 holds 11 amino acids from the cysteine to the phenylalanine. The kept DNA is CDR3 alone, 33 bases in frame from the first base. CDR1 and CDR2 (LNHNV, YYDKDF) derive from the germline V gene (reference sequence).